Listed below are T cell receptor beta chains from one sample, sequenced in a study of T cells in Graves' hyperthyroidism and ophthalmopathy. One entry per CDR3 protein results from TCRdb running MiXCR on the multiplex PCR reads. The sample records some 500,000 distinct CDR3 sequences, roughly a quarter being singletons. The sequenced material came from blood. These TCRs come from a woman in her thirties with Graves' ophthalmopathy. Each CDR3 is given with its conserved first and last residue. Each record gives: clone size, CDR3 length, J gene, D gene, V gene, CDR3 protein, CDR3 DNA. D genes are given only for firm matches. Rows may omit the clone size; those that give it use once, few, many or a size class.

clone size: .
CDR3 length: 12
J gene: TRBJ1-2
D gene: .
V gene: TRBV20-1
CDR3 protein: CSARAGLVGYTF
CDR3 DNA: TGCAGTGCTAGAGCAGGTTTGGTTGGCTACACCTTC

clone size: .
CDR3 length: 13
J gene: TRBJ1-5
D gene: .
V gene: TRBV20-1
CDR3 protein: CSASWESNQPQHF
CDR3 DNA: TGCAGTGCTAGCTGGGAGAGCAATCAGCCCCAGCATTTT

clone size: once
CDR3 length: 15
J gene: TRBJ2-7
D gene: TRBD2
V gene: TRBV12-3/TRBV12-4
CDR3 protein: CASSSNWRGRNEQYF
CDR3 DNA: TGTGCCAGCAGTTCCAACTGGCGCGGGAGGAACGAGCAGTACTTC

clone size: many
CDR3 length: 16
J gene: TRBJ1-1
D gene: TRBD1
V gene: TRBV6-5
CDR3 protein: CASSYSDRERSPEAFF
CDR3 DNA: TGTGCCAGCAGTTACTCGGACAGGGAACGGTCCCCCGAAGCTTTCTTT

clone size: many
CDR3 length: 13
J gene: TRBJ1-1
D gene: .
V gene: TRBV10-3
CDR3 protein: CAISDWRNTEAFF
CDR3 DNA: TGTGCCATCAGTGATTGGAGGAACACTGAAGCTTTCTTT

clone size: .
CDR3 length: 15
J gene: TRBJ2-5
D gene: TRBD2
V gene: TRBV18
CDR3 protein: CASSQTSGGHATQYF
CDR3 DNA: TGTGCCAGCTCACAGACTAGCGGGGGCCACGCGACCCAGTACTTC

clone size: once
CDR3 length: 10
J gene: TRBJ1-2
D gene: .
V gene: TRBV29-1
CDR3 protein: CSVEERGYTF
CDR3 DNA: TGCAGCGTGGAGGAGCGGGGCTACACCTTC

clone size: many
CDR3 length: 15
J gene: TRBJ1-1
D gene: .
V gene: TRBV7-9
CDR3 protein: CASSSWTDMNTEAFF
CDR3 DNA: TGTGCCAGCAGCTCCTGGACAGATATGAACACTGAAGCTTTCTTT

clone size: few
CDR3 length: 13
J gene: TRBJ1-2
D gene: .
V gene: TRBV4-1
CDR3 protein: CASSQQGRYGYTF
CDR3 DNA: TGCGCCAGCAGCCAACAGGGTCGGTATGGCTACACCTTC

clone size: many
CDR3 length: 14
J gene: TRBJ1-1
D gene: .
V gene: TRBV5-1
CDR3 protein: CASSWASGDTEAFF
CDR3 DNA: TGCGCCAGCAGCTGGGCCTCAGGGGACACTGAAGCTTTCTTT

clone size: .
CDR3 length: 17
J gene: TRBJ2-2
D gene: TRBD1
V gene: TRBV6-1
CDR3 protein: CASSEVRDRGRSGELFF
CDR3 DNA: TGTGCCAGCAGTGAAGTCCGGGACAGGGGGCGAAGCGGGGAGCTGTTTTTT

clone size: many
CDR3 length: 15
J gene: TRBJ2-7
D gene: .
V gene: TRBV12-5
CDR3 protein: CASGYRAYPSYEQYF
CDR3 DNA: TGTGCTAGTGGTTACCGGGCCTATCCTTCCTACGAGCAGTACTTC

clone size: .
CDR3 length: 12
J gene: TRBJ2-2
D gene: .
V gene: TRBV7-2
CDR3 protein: CASSAISGELFF
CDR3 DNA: TGTGCCAGCAGCGCGATATCCGGGGAGCTGTTTTTT

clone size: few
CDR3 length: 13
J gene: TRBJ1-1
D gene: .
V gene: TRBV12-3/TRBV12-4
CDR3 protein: CASSPGGRPEAFF
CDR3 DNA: TGTGCCAGCAGTCCGGGGGGGAGGCCTGAAGCTTTCTTT

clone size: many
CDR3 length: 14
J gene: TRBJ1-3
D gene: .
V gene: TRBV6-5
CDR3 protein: CASSWSASGNTIYF
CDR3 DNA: TGTGCCAGCAGTTGGTCAGCCTCTGGAAACACCATATATTTT

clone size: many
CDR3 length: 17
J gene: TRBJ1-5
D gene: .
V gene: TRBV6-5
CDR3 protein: CASSSLSNGGSNQPQHF
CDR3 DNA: TGTGCCAGCAGTTCCCTGAGCAACGGCGGAAGCAATCAGCCCCAGCATTTT

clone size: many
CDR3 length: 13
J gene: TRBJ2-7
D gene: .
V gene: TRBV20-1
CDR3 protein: CSARGDMPYEQYF
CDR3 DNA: TGCAGTGCACGAGGGGACATGCCCTACGAGCAGTACTTC

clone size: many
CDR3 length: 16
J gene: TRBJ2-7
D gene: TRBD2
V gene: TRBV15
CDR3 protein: CATSRYPGGNGYEQYF
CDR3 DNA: TGTGCCACCAGCAGATATCCGGGAGGGAATGGATACGAGCAGTACTTC

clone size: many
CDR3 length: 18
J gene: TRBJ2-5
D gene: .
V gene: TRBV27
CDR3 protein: CASSLSKYSRAEIETQYF
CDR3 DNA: TGTGCCAGCAGTTTATCGAAGTACTCCCGGGCAGAAATAGAGACCCAGTACTTC

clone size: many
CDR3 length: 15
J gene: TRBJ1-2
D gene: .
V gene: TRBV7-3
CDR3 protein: CASSLRPIAPYGYTF
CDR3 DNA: TGTGCCAGCAGCTTAAGGCCGATTGCCCCTTATGGCTACACCTTC

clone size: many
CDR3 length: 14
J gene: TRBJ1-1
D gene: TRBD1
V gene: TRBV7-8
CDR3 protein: CASSRTGGGTEAFF
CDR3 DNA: TGTGCCAGCAGCAGAACAGGGGGAGGCACTGAAGCTTTCTTT

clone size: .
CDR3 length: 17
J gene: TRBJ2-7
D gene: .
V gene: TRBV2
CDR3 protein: CASSLPLDRRDRDEQYF
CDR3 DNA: TGTGCCAGCAGTCTACCCCTGGATAGACGCGATAGGGACGAGCAGTACTTC

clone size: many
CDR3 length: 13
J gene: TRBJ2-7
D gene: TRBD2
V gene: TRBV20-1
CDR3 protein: CSASPGGGYEQYF
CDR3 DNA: TGCAGTGCTAGTCCGGGGGGAGGATACGAGCAGTACTTC

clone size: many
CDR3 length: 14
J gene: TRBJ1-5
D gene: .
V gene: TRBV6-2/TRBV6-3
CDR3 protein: CASIDGHNNQPQHF
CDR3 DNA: TGTGCCAGCATTGATGGACATAACAATCAGCCCCAGCATTTT

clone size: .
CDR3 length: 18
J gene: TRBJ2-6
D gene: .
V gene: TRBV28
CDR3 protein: CASSLRGAIYSGANVLTF
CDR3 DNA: TGTGCCAGCAGTTTAAGGGGGGCCATCTACTCTGGGGCCAACGTCCTGACTTTC

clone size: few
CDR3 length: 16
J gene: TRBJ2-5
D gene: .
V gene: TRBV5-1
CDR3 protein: CASSLNGPALQETQYF
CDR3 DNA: TGCGCCAGCAGCTTGAACGGTCCTGCTCTCCAAGAGACCCAGTACTTC

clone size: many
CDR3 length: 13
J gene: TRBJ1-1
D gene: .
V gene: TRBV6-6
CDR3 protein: CASSFRENTEAFF
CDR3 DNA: TGTGCCAGCAGCTTCAGGGAGAACACTGAAGCTTTCTTT

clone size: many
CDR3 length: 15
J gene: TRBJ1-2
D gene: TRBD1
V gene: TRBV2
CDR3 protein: CASRDTGTGLLGYTF
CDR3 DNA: TGTGCCAGCAGGGATACCGGGACAGGGTTGCTTGGCTACACCTTC

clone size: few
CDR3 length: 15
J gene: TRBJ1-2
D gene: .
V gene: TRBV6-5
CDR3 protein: CASSYSSDWNYGYTF
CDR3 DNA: TGTGCCAGCAGTTACTCGTCAGACTGGAACTATGGCTACACCTTC

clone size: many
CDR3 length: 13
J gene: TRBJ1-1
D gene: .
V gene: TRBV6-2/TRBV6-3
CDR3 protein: CASLNRKNTEAFF
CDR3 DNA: TGTGCCAGTTTAAACCGGAAGAACACTGAAGCTTTCTTT

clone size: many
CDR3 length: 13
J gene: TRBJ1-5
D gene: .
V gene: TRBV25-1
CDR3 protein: CASSDLGNQPQHF
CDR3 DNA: TGTGCCAGCAGTGATTTGGGGAATCAGCCCCAGCATTTT

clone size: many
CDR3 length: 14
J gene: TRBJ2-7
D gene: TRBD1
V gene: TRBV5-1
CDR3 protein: CASSLGQGFSEQYF
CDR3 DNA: TGCGCCAGCAGCTTGGGACAGGGGTTTTCCGAGCAGTACTTC

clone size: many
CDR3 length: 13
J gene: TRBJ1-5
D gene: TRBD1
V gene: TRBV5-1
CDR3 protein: CASSLNQGEPQHF
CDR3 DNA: TGCGCCAGCAGCTTGAACCAGGGGGAGCCCCAGCATTTT

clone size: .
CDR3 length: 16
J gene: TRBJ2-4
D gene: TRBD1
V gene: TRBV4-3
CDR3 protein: CASSQDYTRQGFIQYF
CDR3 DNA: TGCGCCAGCAGCCAAGATTATACGCGACAGGGTTTCATTCAGTACTTC

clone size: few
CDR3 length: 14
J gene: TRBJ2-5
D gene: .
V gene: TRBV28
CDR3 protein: CASSLADREETQYF
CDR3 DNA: TGTGCCAGCAGTTTAGCTGATCGAGAAGAGACCCAGTACTTC

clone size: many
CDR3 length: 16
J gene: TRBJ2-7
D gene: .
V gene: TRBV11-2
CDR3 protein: CASSLEVSNYYYEQYF
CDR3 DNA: TGTGCCAGCAGCTTAGAAGTGTCTAACTATTACTACGAGCAGTACTTC

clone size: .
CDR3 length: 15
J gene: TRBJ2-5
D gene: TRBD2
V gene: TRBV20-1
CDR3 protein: CSARVSGRLRETQYF
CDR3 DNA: TGCAGTGCAAGGGTTAGCGGGAGGTTGAGAGAGACCCAGTACTTC

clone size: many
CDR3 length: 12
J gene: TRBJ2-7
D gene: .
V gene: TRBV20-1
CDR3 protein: CSASWQFYEQYF
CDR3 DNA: TGCAGTGCTAGTTGGCAGTTCTACGAGCAGTACTTC

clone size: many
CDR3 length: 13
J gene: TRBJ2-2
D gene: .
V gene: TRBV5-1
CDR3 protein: CASRIGAAGELFF
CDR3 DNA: TGCGCCAGCAGAATCGGGGCGGCCGGGGAGCTGTTTTTT

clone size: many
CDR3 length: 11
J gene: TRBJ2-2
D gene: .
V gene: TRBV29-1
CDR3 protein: CSVGETGELFF
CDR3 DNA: TGCAGCGTTGGGGAGACCGGGGAGCTGTTTTTT

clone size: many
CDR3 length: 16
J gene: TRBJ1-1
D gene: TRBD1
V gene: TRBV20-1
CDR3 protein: CSARRGTGGLNTEAFF
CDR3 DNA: TGCAGTGCCAGACGGGGGACAGGGGGGTTGAACACTGAAGCTTTCTTT

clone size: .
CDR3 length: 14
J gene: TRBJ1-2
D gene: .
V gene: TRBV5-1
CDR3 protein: CASSLESGGYGYTF
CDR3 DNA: TGCGCCAGCAGCTTGGAGAGTGGGGGCTATGGCTACACCTTC

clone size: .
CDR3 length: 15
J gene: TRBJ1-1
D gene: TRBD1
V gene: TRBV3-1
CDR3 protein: CASSQLRDRNTEAFF
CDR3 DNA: TGTGCCAGCAGCCAACTCCGGGACAGAAACACTGAAGCTTTCTTT

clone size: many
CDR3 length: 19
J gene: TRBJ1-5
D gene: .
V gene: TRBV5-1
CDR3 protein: CASRGGMGRQVCSNQPQHF
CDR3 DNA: TGCGCCAGCAGAGGTGGGATGGGCAGGCAAGTGTGTAGCAATCAGCCCCAGCATTTT

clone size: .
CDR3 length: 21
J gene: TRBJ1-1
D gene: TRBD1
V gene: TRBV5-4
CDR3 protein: CASSLTGWPRSDRGQNTEAFF
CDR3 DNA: TGTGCCAGCAGCTTGACGGGTTGGCCTCGATCGGACAGGGGGCAGAACACTGAAGCTTTCTTT

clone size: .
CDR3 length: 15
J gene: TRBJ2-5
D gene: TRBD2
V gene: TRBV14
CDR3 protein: CASSQGLAGRETQYF
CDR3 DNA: TGTGCCAGCAGCCAGGGACTAGCGGGAAGAGAGACCCAGTACTTC

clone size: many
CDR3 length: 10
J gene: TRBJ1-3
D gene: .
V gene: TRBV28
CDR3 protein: CASIGNTIYF
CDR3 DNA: TGTGCCAGCATTGGAAACACCATATATTTT

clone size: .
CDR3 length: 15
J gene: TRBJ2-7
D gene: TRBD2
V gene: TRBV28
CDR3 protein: CASSFYGGRGYEQYF
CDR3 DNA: TGTGCCAGCAGTTTTTATGGCGGGAGGGGTTACGAGCAGTACTTC

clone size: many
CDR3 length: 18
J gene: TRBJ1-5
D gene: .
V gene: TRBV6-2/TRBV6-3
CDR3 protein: CASSPRRTRLGSNQPQHF
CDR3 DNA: TGTGCCAGCAGTCCAAGACGGACGCGCCTGGGGAGCAATCAGCCCCAGCATTTT

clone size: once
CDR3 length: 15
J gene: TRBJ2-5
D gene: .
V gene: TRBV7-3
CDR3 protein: CASSSPGGRQETQYF
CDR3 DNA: TGTGCCAGCAGCTCCCCTGGGGGCCGCCAAGAGACCCAGTACTTC

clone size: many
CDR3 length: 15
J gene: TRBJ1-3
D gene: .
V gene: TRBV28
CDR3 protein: CASGYLTYSGNTIYF
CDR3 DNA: TGTGCCAGCGGGTACCTCACCTACTCTGGAAACACCATATATTTT

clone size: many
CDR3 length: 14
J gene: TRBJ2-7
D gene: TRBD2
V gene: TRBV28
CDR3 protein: CASSPLAGIYEQYF
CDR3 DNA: TGTGCCAGCAGTCCACTAGCGGGGATCTACGAGCAGTACTTC

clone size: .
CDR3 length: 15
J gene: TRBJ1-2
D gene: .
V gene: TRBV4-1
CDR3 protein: CASSQSPGVDYGYTF
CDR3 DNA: TGCGCCAGCAGCCAAAGCCCGGGGGTAGACTATGGCTACACCTTC